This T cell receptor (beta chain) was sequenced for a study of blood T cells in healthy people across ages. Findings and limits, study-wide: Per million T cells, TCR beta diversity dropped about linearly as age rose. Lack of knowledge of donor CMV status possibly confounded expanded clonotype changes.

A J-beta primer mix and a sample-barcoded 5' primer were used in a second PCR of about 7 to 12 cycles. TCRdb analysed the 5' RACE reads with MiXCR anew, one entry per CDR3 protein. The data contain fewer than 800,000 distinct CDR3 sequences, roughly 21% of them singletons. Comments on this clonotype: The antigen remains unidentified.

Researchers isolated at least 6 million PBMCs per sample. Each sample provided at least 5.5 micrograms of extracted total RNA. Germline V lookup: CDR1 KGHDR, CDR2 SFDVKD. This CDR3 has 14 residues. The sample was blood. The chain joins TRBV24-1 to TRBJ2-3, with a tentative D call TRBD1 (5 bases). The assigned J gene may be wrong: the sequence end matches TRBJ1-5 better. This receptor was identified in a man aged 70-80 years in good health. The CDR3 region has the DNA TGTGCCACCAGTGAAGATCCCGGGACTGGTACGCAGCATTTT. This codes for CATSEDPGTGTQHF.